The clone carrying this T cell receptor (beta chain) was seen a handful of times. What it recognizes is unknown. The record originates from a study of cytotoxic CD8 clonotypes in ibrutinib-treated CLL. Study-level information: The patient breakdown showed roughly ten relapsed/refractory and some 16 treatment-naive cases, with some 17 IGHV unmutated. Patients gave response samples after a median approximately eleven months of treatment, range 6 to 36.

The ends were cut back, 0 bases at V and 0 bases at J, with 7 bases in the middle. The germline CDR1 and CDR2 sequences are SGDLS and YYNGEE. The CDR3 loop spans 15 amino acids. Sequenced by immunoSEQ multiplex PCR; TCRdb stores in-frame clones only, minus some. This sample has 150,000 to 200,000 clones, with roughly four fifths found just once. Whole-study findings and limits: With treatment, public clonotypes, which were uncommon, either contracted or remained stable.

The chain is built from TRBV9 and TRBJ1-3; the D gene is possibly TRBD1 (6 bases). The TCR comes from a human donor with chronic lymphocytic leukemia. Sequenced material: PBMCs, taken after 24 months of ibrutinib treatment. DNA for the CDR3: TGTGCCAGCAGCGTAGAGGGGGTCTCTGGAAACACCATATATTTT. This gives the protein CASSVEGVSGNTIYF.